Listed here are 10 T cell receptor beta chains from one sample, sequenced in a study of T cells in Graves' hyperthyroidism and ophthalmopathy. Researchers took RNA transcripts and amplified the TCR beta CDR3 regions from them. RT-PCR in the first round (using the HTBI primer set) targeted the TCR CDR3. TCRdb itself ran the multiplex PCR reads through MiXCR, one entry per CDR3 protein. The sample lists about 590,000 distinct CDR3 sequences, approximately 14% occurring once. Sequencing was done on a sample of blood. These receptors were obtained from a woman aged 25 to 39 with Graves' hyperthyroidism.

This clonotype was detected a few times. The chain couples TRBV4-1 to TRBJ1-1, with 9 bases lining up with TRBD1. There are 15 residues in the CDR3. Per the germline V gene, CDR1 is MGHRA and CDR2 is YSYEKL. Trimming took 0 bases from V and 7 from J; bases not matched to a gene: 6. The CDR3 bases are TGCGCCAGCAGCCAAGAGGGGACAGGGCCCTATGAAGCTTTCTTT. Protein sequence: CASSQEGTGPYEAFF.

This chain links TRBV4-3 with TRBJ2-1, with TRBD2 matching over 11 bases. Germline V gives CDR1 LGHNA, CDR2 YSLEER. CDR3 size: 17 residues. V gave up 2 bases and J gave up 2 bases; unmatched junction bases: 5. Here the CDR3 DNA reads TGCGCCAGCAGCCAAACAGTAGCGGGAGGGCCCTACAATGAGCAGTTCTTC. It encodes CASSQTVAGGPYNEQFF.

This clonotype was detected ten times or more. The chain carries TRBV6-1 and TRBJ2-6; weak D call: TRBD2 (5 bases). V shed 2 bases and J shed 1 base, with 6 bases lying between them. The CDR3 extends over 15 amino acids. Germline V gene data show CDR1 as MNHNS and CDR2 as SASEGT. CDR3 bases: TGTGCCAGCAGTGAATCGGGATCTGGGGCCAACGTCCTGACTTTC. Its protein is CASSESGSGANVLTF.

In this sample, this clonotype turned up many times. The rearrangement links TRBV27 to TRBJ2-1, with 7 bases aligning to TRBD2. The CDR3 length is 15 residues. The J segment lost 4 bases and the V segment lost 3 bases, leaving 6 bases of the junction unmatched. CDR1 MNHEY and CDR2 SMNVEV come from the germline V gene (reference sequence). The DNA for the CDR3 is TGTGCCAGCAGTTTCGTACTAGCGACTTACAATGAGCAGTTCTTC. This encodes CASSFVLATYNEQFF.

This clonotype appeared a few times. The V gene is TRBV24-1, the J gene TRBJ2-3; 12 bases are a match to TRBD1. Germline V CDR1 and CDR2: KGHDR, SFDVKD. V lost 3 bases, J lost 5 bases, and 8 bases stayed unmatched. The CDR3 sequence is 17 residues long. CDR3 amino acids: CATSDPPGQGAGDTQYF. DNA of the CDR3: TGTGCCACCAGTGATCCACCGGGACAGGGGGCTGGAGATACGCAGTATTTT.

The J gene is TRBJ2-1, the V gene TRBV24-1, with TRBD1 matching over 8 bases. In germline, CDR1 is KGHDR, CDR2 SFDVKD. V shed 1 base, J shed 8 bases, and the junction held 3 bases outside the gene matches. The CDR3 is made up of 14 amino acids. The CDR3 sequence is CATSDLGTGDEQFF. CDR3 sequence (DNA): TGTGCCACCAGTGATTTAGGGACAGGCGATGAGCAGTTCTTC.

This clonotype was observed many times. The gene calls are TRBV9 and TRBJ2-2, with 10 bases matching TRBD2. With 3 bases clipped from V and 5 bases from J, the junction kept 4 bases outside the gene matches. CDR3 length equals 15 residues. Germline CDR1 and CDR2: SGDLS and YYNGEE. The CDR3 nucleotides read TGTGCCAGCAGCGCTAGCGGGAGCTCGACCGGGGAGCTGTTTTTT. Translating it yields CASSASGSSTGELFF. The full variable domain, rest sourced from reference TRBV9 and TRBJ2-2, is DSGVTQTPKHLITATGQRVTLRCSPRSGDLSVYWYQQSLDQGLQFLIQYYNGEERAKGNILERFSAQQFPDLHSELNLSSLELGDSALYFCASSASGSSTGELFFGEGSRLTVL.

This clonotype was counted only a few times. The rearrangement links TRBV7-2 to TRBJ2-1; D is unresolved. Germline lookup yields CDR1 SGHTA and CDR2 FQGNSA. The CDR3 has 13 amino acids. Trimming pared 3 bases from V and 5 bases from J, leaving 8 bases between. The CDR3 DNA reads TGTGCCAGCAGCTTTTTGACCCACAATGAGCAGTTCTTC. Protein product: CASSFLTHNEQFF. Full variable domain (remainder filled in from reference TRBV7-2 and TRBJ2-1): GAGVSQSPSNKVTEKGKDVELRCDPISGHTALYWYRQSLGQGLEFLIYFQGNSAPDKSGLPSDRFSAERTGGSVSTLTIQRTQQEDSAVYLCASSFLTHNEQFFGPGTRLTVL.

Many counts were recorded for this clonotype. This rearrangement joins TRBV4-1 to TRBJ2-1, with 10 nucleotides matching TRBD2. This CDR3 contains 18 residues. Germline CDR1 MGHRA, CDR2 YSYEKL. Trimming took 1 base from V and 3 from J; bases not matched to a gene: 9. As DNA, the CDR3 is TGCGCCAGCAGCCAAGTGGCTAGCGGGAGAGTGGGCTACAATGAGCAGTTCTTC. Protein product: CASSQVASGRVGYNEQFF.

This clonotype was seen only a few times. This chain uses TRBV7-6 with TRBJ1-1; no clear D. The CDR3 sequence is 14 residues long. The germline V gene encodes CDR1 SGHVS and CDR2 FNYEAQ. Trimming took 1 base from V and 1 from J, leaving 7 bases between them. The DNA for the CDR3 is TGTGCCAGCAGCTTAGTCATGGGGAACACTGAAGCTTTCTTT. Translating it yields CASSLVMGNTEAFF.